This is a list of T cell receptor beta chains from one sample in a study of T-cell memory formation after mild COVID-19. TCRdb processed the 5' RACE reads anew with MiXCR; each CDR3 protein has one entry. The data contain some 120,000 distinct CDR3 sequences, approximately 15% of them singletons. The sample taken for sequencing was PBMCs or a T cell subset sorted from them (not recorded which). The source of these receptors is an adult woman who had mild COVID-19 (a few samples of this study predate the infection). Cell type and time point are not known. CDR3s include the opening cysteine and the closing phenylalanine or tryptophan. A D gene is named only where the DNA matches it firmly. A clone size is listed for some rows: how often the clone was seen (once, few, many), or a class if it is expanded.

NA,few,TRBV24-1,TRBJ2-3,TGTGCCACCAGTGATTTCGACAGCACAGATACGCAGTATTTT,CATSDFDSTDTQYF
NA,few,TRBV27,TRBJ2-2,TGTGCCAGCAGATCGACGAACACCGGGGAGCTGTTTTTT,CASRSTNTGELFF
NA,few,TRBV20-1,TRBJ2-2,TGCAGTGCTAGAGCAACCAACACCGGGGAGCTGTTTTTT,CSARATNTGELFF
TRBD2,few,TRBV7-9,TRBJ2-1,TGTGCCAGCAGCGACGGACTAGCGGGTGGAGATGAGCAGTTCTTC,CASSDGLAGGDEQFF
TRBD2,NA,TRBV4-2,TRBJ2-1,TGTGCCAGCAGCCAACGTAGACTAGCGGGAGCAGATGAGCAGTTCTTC,CASSQRRLAGADEQFF
NA,many,TRBV7-8,TRBJ2-7,TGTGCCAGCAGCTTAGAGTCCTCCTACGAGCAGTACTTC,CASSLESSYEQYF
TRBD1,NA,TRBV5-4,TRBJ2-7,TGTGCCACCGGGACAGGTAATGAGAGGGTCTCCTACGAGCAGTACTTC,CATGTGNERVSYEQYF
NA,many,TRBV14,TRBJ2-2,TGTGCCAGCAGCCAGTATCCGAACACCGGGGAGCTGTTTTTT,CASSQYPNTGELFF
NA,NA,TRBV7-9,TRBJ2-5,TGTGCCAGCAGCTTATGGGAAGACCAAGAGACCCAGTACTTC,CASSLWEDQETQYF
TRBD1,NA,TRBV5-1,TRBJ2-2,TGCGCCAGCAGCGAGGGACAGGGAGCCACCGGGGAGCTGTTTTTT,CASSEGQGATGELFF
NA,few,TRBV10-3,TRBJ2-1,TGTGCCATCAGTGAGTCCGACCGGGGCCCATACAATGAGCAGTTCTTC,CAISESDRGPYNEQFF
TRBD2,NA,TRBV10-3,TRBJ2-1,TGTGCCATCAGTGCCACTAGCGGGAAACGGAATGAGCAGTTCTTC,CAISATSGKRNEQFF
NA,few,TRBV6-2/TRBV6-3,TRBJ1-3,TGTGCCAGCAGTTTCGGCGGTCCGAGCTCTGGAAACACCATATATTTT,CASSFGGPSSGNTIYF
TRBD2,many,TRBV11-1,TRBJ2-7,TGTGCCAGCAGCTGGGGACTAGCGGGAACAAACTACGAGCAGTACTTC,CASSWGLAGTNYEQYF
NA,few,TRBV14,TRBJ2-3,TGTGCCAGCAGCCCCTACATAACAGATACGCAGTATTTT,CASSPYITDTQYF
TRBD2,few,TRBV20-1,TRBJ2-1,TGCAGGGCGATTCGAGCCCCCGGGACTAGCGGGTCTGAGCAGTTCTTC,CRAIRAPGTSGSEQFF
NA,few,TRBV9,TRBJ1-5,TGTGCCAGCAGCCCGGGGGGCGGACAACAGCCCCAGCATTTT,CASSPGGGQQPQHF
NA,NA,TRBV7-9,TRBJ2-7,TGTGCCAGCAGCCTTGAATCATGGGAGCAGTACTTC,CASSLESWEQYF
TRBD1,NA,TRBV5-1,TRBJ2-5,TGCGCCAGCAGCACTGACAGGGTTCGGGAGACCCAGTACTTC,CASSTDRVRETQYF
NA,NA,TRBV21-1,TRBJ1-4,TGTGCCAGCAGCCTCTGTCGGGTGTTTGAAAAACTGTTTTTT,CASSLCRVFEKLFF
TRBD1,NA,TRBV11-2,TRBJ2-1,TGTGCCAGCAGCTTCGGGACAGGGGGCTACAATGAGCAGTTCTTC,CASSFGTGGYNEQFF
TRBD2,many,TRBV25-1,TRBJ2-5,TGTGCCAGCAGTGAAGAAACAGCGGGACAAGAGACCCAGTACTTC,CASSEETAGQETQYF
TRBD1,many,TRBV15,TRBJ2-4,TGTGCCACCAGCCCAGGGGGCCCGGCCAAAAACATTCAGTACTTC,CATSPGGPAKNIQYF
NA,NA,TRBV12-3/TRBV12-4,TRBJ1-1,TGTGCCAGCACCGGTCCAAATTCGGGGGGCACTGAAGCTTTCTTT,CASTGPNSGGTEAFF
TRBD2,few,TRBV7-9,TRBJ2-7,TGTGCCAGCAGCTTAAGCAGTCTAGCGGCCTCCTACGAGCAGTACTTC,CASSLSSLAASYEQYF
NA,many,TRBV7-8,TRBJ2-3,TGTGCCAGCAGCTCTCAGTTATCTCCAGATACGCAGTATTTT,CASSSQLSPDTQYF
TRBD1,few,TRBV20-1,TRBJ1-2,TGCAGTGCCCGCCCCACAGGGGAGGGCGGCTACACCTTC,CSARPTGEGGYTF
NA,NA,TRBV28,TRBJ1-4,TGTGCCAGCAGTTTAGTGGGGAAACTGTTTTTT,CASSLVGKLFF
TRBD1,many,TRBV9,TRBJ2-1,TGTGCCAGCAGCACGGGACAGGGTTCCTACAATGAGCAGTTCTTC,CASSTGQGSYNEQFF
TRBD2,NA,TRBV6-5,TRBJ2-1,TGTGCCAGCAGTACCGGACTAGCGGGAGAGGTAGGGTACAATGAGCAGTTCTTC,CASSTGLAGEVGYNEQFF
TRBD2,few,TRBV5-1,TRBJ2-3,TGCGCCTCTAGCGGGAGAACTAGCACAGATACGCAGTATTTT,CASSGRTSTDTQYF
NA,NA,TRBV7-9,TRBJ1-1,TGTGCCAGCAGCTCACTTGGTGAAGCTTTCTTT,CASSSLGEAFF
TRBD2,few,TRBV29-1,TRBJ2-1,TGCAGCGTTAAGTCTAGCGGGCCTTACAATGAGCAGTTCTTC,CSVKSSGPYNEQFF
NA,NA,TRBV20-1,TRBJ1-5,TGCAGTGCTAGAGATCGCAGAAATCCTAATCAGCCCCAGCATTTT,CSARDRRNPNQPQHF
NA,many,TRBV5-5,TRBJ2-3,TGTGCCAGCAGCCTACAACGAACCGATACGCAGTATTTT,CASSLQRTDTQYF
NA,NA,TRBV6-2/TRBV6-3,TRBJ2-2,TGTGCCAGCAGTTACCGGCAGGCAGACGGGGAGCTGTTTTTT,CASSYRQADGELFF
TRBD1,few,TRBV18,TRBJ1-5,TGTGCCAGCTCAGCCGGACAGGGGGTTCGGGGCAATCAGCCCCAGCATTTT,CASSAGQGVRGNQPQHF
NA,NA,TRBV5-1,TRBJ2-3,TGCGCCAGCAGCTTGTTGGGGGCAACAGATACGCAGTATTTT,CASSLLGATDTQYF
NA,NA,TRBV18,TRBJ2-7,TGTGCCAGCTCACCCAGGGCCACCGCGACTTACGAGCAGTACTTC,CASSPRATATYEQYF
NA,NA,TRBV7-8,TRBJ2-1,TGTGCCAGCAGCTTAGAGGGCGGATGGAGGAATGAGCAGTTCTTC,CASSLEGGWRNEQFF
TRBD1,few,TRBV6-2/TRBV6-3,TRBJ2-2,TGTGCCAGCACCCCACCTCCCGGACAGGCAAACACCGGGGAGCTGTTTTTT,CASTPPPGQANTGELFF
TRBD1,NA,TRBV12-3/TRBV12-4,TRBJ1-2,TGTGCCAGCAGTTTGGTGGCAGGGGGCGATGGCTACACCTTC,CASSLVAGGDGYTF
NA,few,TRBV21-1,TRBJ2-1,TGTGCCAGCAGCAACCCCGGACAGAACAACAATGAGCAGTTCTTC,CASSNPGQNNNEQFF
NA,NA,TRBV29-1,TRBJ2-7,TGCAGCGTTGGGTTTTCCGGAACCTACGAGCAGTACTTC,CSVGFSGTYEQYF
NA,few,TRBV7-2,TRBJ2-2,TGTGCCAGCAGCCAATACGCGAACACCGGGGAGCTGTTTTTT,CASSQYANTGELFF
NA,few,TRBV5-1,TRBJ2-3,TGCGCCAGCAGCTTGCCTTTGGGCAGGGCGACAGATACGCAGTATTTT,CASSLPLGRATDTQYF
NA,NA,TRBV7-2,TRBJ2-2,TGTGCCAGCAGCTTAGGACCTTGGGCCGGGGAGCTGTTTTTT,CASSLGPWAGELFF
NA,many,TRBV25-1,TRBJ2-5,TGTGCCAGCAGTGTCTTCGGGACCTCGGAGACCCAGTACTTC,CASSVFGTSETQYF
NA,NA,TRBV9,TRBJ2-7,TGTGCCAGCAGCGTAGCTGAGGCGGCAGTATACGAGCAGTACTTC,CASSVAEAAVYEQYF
NA,NA,TRBV5-4,TRBJ2-7,TGTGCCAGCAGCTTGGGGGGACTGGCACCCTACGAGCAGTACTTC,CASSLGGLAPYEQYF